The 9 T cell receptor beta chains reported below all come from one sample, sequenced in a study of graft-versus-host responses after intestinal transplantation. These receptors have no identified antigens. The repertoire was sequenced with immunoSEQ multiplex PCR; TCRdb's copy has only in-frame clones and lacks some. The sample yields about 92,000 clones, around 83% seen once. The source material was unstimulated CD8+ T cells sorted from spleen or lymph node cells, sampled before intestinal transplant. The source of these receptors is a human donor who received an intestinal transplant.

The chain links TRBV13 to TRBJ2-1; D is ambiguous. This CDR3 is 15 amino acids long. The V end lost 6 bases, the J end lost 5 bases, and 17 bases lay between the germline ends. Germline lookup yields CDR1 PRHDT and CDR2 FYEKMQ (reference sequence). The CDR3 spells CASSSDRAMNNEQFF. The CDR3 DNA sequence: TGTGCCAGCAGTTCCGACCGGGCCATGAACAATGAGCAGTTCTTC.

Worth noting for this clone: Within the sample, other DNA sequences also encode this same CDR3. This rearrangement joins TRBV5-1 to TRBJ1-2; perhaps TRBD1 as D (6 bases). V was cut by 2 bases and J by 8 bases, with 28 bases left in between. The germline CDR1 and CDR2 sequences are SGHRS and YFSETQ. CDR3 length: 18 residues. The CDR3 coding sequence is TGCGCCAGCAGCTTTTTCTGGACCGGGGGCCGGAGGGGTTGGGGCTACACCTTC. This sequence encodes CASSFFWTGGRRGWGYTF.

This chain links TRBV28 with TRBJ1-1; TRBD1 aligns across 12 bases. The germline V gene encodes CDR1 MDHEN and CDR2 SYDVKM. The V gene end was trimmed by 6 bases and the J gene end by 5 bases; junction bases not matched to a gene: 7. The CDR3 totals 15 residues. The CDR3 is CASRPRDRGRTEAFF. The CDR3 coding sequence is TGTGCCAGCAGACCCCGGGACAGGGGGCGTACTGAAGCTTTCTTT. The full variable domain, with the rest looked up from reference TRBV28 and TRBJ1-1, is DVKVTQSSRYLVKRTGEKVFLECVQDMDHENMFWYRQDPGLGLRLIYFSYDVKMKEKGDIPEGYSVSREKKERFSLILESASTNQTSMYLCASRPRDRGRTEAFFGQGTRLTVV.

In its sample, this clone was seen a few times. This sequence joins TRBV2 and TRBJ2-1; D remains unclear. The CDR3 has 13 residues. The germline gives CDR1 SNHLY, CDR2 FYNNEI. V lost 8 bases, J lost 4 bases, and 12 bases lay in between. CDR3 in amino acids: CASRMSGYNEQFF. The CDR3, as DNA: TGTGCCAGCCGCATGTCGGGTTACAATGAGCAGTTCTTC.

J is TRBJ2-1 and V is TRBV4-1, with 11 bases that match TRBD2. The CDR3 has 16 amino acids. With V trimmed by 3 bases and J by 5 bases, 6 bases remained unmatched. The V gene's germline CDR1 is MGHRA and CDR2 YSYEKL. The CDR3 sequence: CASSHPSGRIDNEQFF. CDR3 DNA sequence: TGCGCCAGCAGCCATCCTAGCGGGAGGATCGACAATGAGCAGTTCTTC.

The chain couples TRBV7-6 to TRBJ1-1; D remains unclear. Trimming cost V 5 bases and J 3 bases, with 10 bases left between them. Germline V lookup: CDR1 SGHVS, CDR2 FNYEAQ. This CDR3 comprises 13 residues. CDR3 in DNA: TGTGCCAGCAGCCCCGGACTGGACACTGAAGCTTTCTTT. Its translation is CASSPGLDTEAFF.

This chain connects TRBV18 to TRBJ2-3, with 11 nucleotides matching TRBD1. J lost 3 bases, V lost 3 bases, and 2 bases had no gene match. The CDR3 consists of 15 residues. Germline assignment: CDR1 KGHSH and CDR2 LQKENI. DNA of the CDR3: TGTGCCAGCTCACCCCGGGACAGGGGGACAGATACGCAGTATTTT. This codes for CASSPRDRGTDTQYF.

This clone was counted a single time. The chain recombines TRBV12-1 with TRBJ1-2; the table assigns TRBD1, which was not confirmed against the DNA. TRBV12-1 is designated a pseudogene. CDR3 length: 16 amino acids. CDR3 protein: CASSSRDRGGRDGYTF. The CDR3 DNA reads as TGTGCCAGCAGCTCCCGAGACAGGGGGGGACGGGATGGCTACACCTTC.

This clone was observed a single time. This chain uses TRBV9 with TRBJ2-7; D may match TRBD1 or TRBD2 (5 bases each). Germline lookup yields CDR1 SGDLS and CDR2 YYNGEE. V gave up 0 bases and J gave up 7 bases, with 17 bases separating them. The length of the CDR3 is 15 residues. The CDR3 loop is CASSVGDVTSREQYF. In nucleotides, the CDR3 is TGTGCCAGCAGCGTAGGGGACGTTACCTCTCGGGAGCAGTACTTC.